Listed below are T cell receptor beta chains from one sample, sequenced in a study of cytomegalovirus exposure and HLA in healthy donors. TCRdb keeps only in-frame clones here, not all; method: immunoSEQ multiplex PCR. This sample yields more than 110,000 clones, of which roughly 77% are seen a single time; 3% to 5% belongs to the top ten. Specimen: PBMCs. These receptors came from a male donor in good health and CMV-seronegative. The CDR3 runs from the conserved cysteine through the conserved F or W. D genes are given only for firm matches. Clone size is given for some rows only: seen once, a few or many times, or a class if the clone is expanded.

J | V | D | size | CDR3 | DNA
TRBJ1-2 | TRBV29-1 | TRBD1 | once | CSVGDSYGYTF | TGCAGCGTTGGGGACAGCTATGGCTACACCTTC
TRBJ2-2 | TRBV7-3 | TRBD2 | . | CASTLAGGNTGELFF | TGTGCCAGCACCCTAGCGGGAGGGAACACCGGGGAGCTGTTTTTT
TRBJ1-2 | TRBV6-5 | TRBD1 | few | CASSWGRTGGGYTF | TGTGCCAGCAGCTGGGGCCGAACAGGGGGTGGCTACACCTTC
TRBJ1-4 | TRBV14 | TRBD1 | once | CASSPLGDRISATNEKLFF | TGTGCCAGCAGCCCCCTGGGGGACAGGATTTCTGCAACTAATGAAAAACTGTTTTTT
TRBJ1-5 | TRBV19 | . | . | CASSFVGEGDQPQHF | TGTGCCAGTAGTTTTGTAGGGGAGGGGGATCAGCCCCAGCATTTT
TRBJ2-3 | TRBV7-8 | TRBD1 | . | CASSWRTGGIGDTQYF | TGTGCCAGCAGCTGGAGGACAGGGGGCATAGGAGATACGCAGTATTTT
TRBJ2-1 | TRBV2 | TRBD2 | . | CASRTPLAGVAYNEQFF | TGTGCCAGCAGAACGCCCTTAGCGGGAGTGGCCTACAATGAGCAGTTCTTC
TRBJ2-1 | TRBV9 | . | . | CASSVGSSYNEQFF | TGTGCCAGCAGCGTAGGGAGCTCCTACAATGAGCAGTTCTTC
TRBJ1-2 | TRBV7-8 | . | . | CASSSRPQGNINYGYTF | TGTGCCAGCAGCTCTCGCCCTCAGGGGAACATTAACTATGGCTACACCTTC
TRBJ2-5 | TRBV4-1 | . | . | CASSQGSGGSWETQYF | TGCGCCAGCAGCCAAGGGTCAGGGGGGAGTTGGGAGACCCAGTACTTC
TRBJ2-3 | TRBV2 | TRBD2 | once | CASSTLKLALTDTQYF | TGTGCCAGCAGTACCTTAAAACTAGCGCTCACAGATACGCAGTATTTT
TRBJ1-5 | TRBV7-6 | TRBD1 | . | CASSLHPRGAGQPQHF | TGTGCCAGCAGCTTGCACCCCAGGGGGGCTGGTCAGCCCCAGCATTTT
TRBJ1-6 | TRBV2 | . | . | CASSESTGRNSPLHF | TGTGCCAGCAGTGAATCGACAGGCCGGAATTCACCCCTCCACTTT
TRBJ1-1 | TRBV5-1 | TRBD1 | . | CASSLQRTGGLSNTEAFF | TGCGCCAGCAGCTTGCAAAGGACAGGGGGCCTTTCGAACACTGAAGCTTTCTTT
TRBJ2-1 | TRBV6-1 | TRBD2 | once | CASSDSIAGGAYNEQFF | TGTGCCAGCAGTGATTCAATAGCGGGGGGAGCCTACAATGAGCAGTTCTTC
TRBJ2-1 | TRBV5-1 | . | . | CASSLAVAVSYNEQFF | TGCGCCAGCAGCTTGGCCGTGGCCGTCTCCTACAATGAGCAGTTCTTC
TRBJ2-5 | TRBV5-1 | TRBD1 | . | CASSSGTGSGETQYF | TGCGCCAGCAGCTCTGGGACAGGGAGTGGAGAGACCCAGTACTTC
TRBJ2-5 | TRBV18 | TRBD2 | . | CASSRPGLAAQETQYF | TGTGCCAGCTCACGGCCGGGACTAGCAGCCCAAGAGACCCAGTACTTC
TRBJ2-3 | TRBV10-3 | TRBD2 | few | CAITPGGSTDTQYF | TGTGCCATCACTCCGGGGGGGAGCACAGATACGCAGTATTTT
TRBJ2-1 | TRBV11-2 | TRBD2 | . | CASSLASGGTYNEQFF | TGTGCCAGCAGCTTAGCGTCGGGGGGTACCTACAATGAGCAGTTCTTC
TRBJ1-1 | TRBV30 | . | once | CAWSIGLENTEAFF | TGTGCCTGGAGCATAGGTCTAGAGAACACTGAAGCTTTCTTT
TRBJ1-1 | TRBV4-1 | TRBD1 | . | CASSQRTGGSTEAFF | TGCGCCAGCAGCCAAAGGACAGGGGGCAGTACTGAAGCTTTCTTT
TRBJ1-1 | TRBV2 | TRBD1 | once | CASSAGTGNTEAFF | TGTGCCAGCAGTGCGGGGACAGGGAACACTGAAGCTTTCTTT
TRBJ1-1 | TRBV5-1 | . | . | CASSRGGAQEAFF | TGCGCCAGCAGCCGGGGGGGGGCACAAGAAGCTTTCTTT
TRBJ1-1 | TRBV5-4 | TRBD1 | few | CASSFSDRVVAEAFF | TGTGCCAGCAGCTTTTCGGACAGGGTAGTGGCTGAAGCTTTCTTT
TRBJ2-1 | TRBV7-3 | . | . | CASASGTEQFF | TGTGCCAGTGCGTCAGGGACAGAGCAGTTCTTC
TRBJ1-1 | TRBV9 | . | . | CASSVARGPNTEAFF | TGTGCCAGCAGCGTAGCCCGAGGCCCGAACACTGAAGCTTTCTTT
TRBJ2-7 | TRBV2 | . | few | CASSSEGTKNEQYF | TGTGCCAGCTCTTCGGAGGGTACGAAAAACGAGCAGTACTTC
TRBJ1-2 | TRBV7-6 | TRBD1 | . | CASSSDRGYGYTF | TGTGCCAGCAGCTCGGACAGGGGTTATGGCTACACCTTC
TRBJ1-2 | TRBV5-1 | TRBD1 | . | CATKSTGGIGGYTF | TGCGCCACCAAATCGACAGGGGGTATTGGTGGCTACACCTTC
TRBJ2-5 | TRBV5-1 | . | . | CASSRREGRFGETQYF | TGCGCCAGCAGCCGTCGGGAAGGGAGGTTCGGAGAGACCCAGTACTTC
TRBJ2-7 | TRBV19 | TRBD1 | . | CASSFSSGTVYEQYF | TGTGCCAGTAGTTTTTCGTCCGGGACAGTCTACGAGCAGTACTTC
TRBJ2-1 | TRBV9 | . | . | CASSGLYLSNNEQFF | TGTGCCAGCAGCGGCCTCTACCTTTCGAACAATGAGCAGTTCTTC
TRBJ1-5 | TRBV18 | TRBD1 | . | CASSPGTGISNQPQHF | TGTGCCAGCTCACCGGGGACAGGAATTAGCAATCAGCCCCAGCATTTT
TRBJ2-1 | TRBV25-1 | TRBD2 | . | CASSDSGLAARYNEQFF | TGTGCCAGCAGTGACTCGGGACTAGCGGCAAGATACAATGAGCAGTTCTTC
TRBJ2-1 | TRBV19 | TRBD2 | once | CASSIDQAGGAHNEQFF | TGTGCCAGTAGTATAGATCAGGCGGGAGGGGCACACAATGAGCAGTTCTTC
TRBJ2-7 | TRBV4-1 | . | . | CASSQGTDPQQYF | TGCGCCAGCAGCCAAGGGACAGACCCACAGCAGTACTTC
TRBJ2-2 | TRBV15 | . | . | CATSRDKRPGAGELFF | TGTGCCACCAGCAGAGATAAACGACCCGGGGCCGGGGAGCTGTTTTTT
TRBJ2-1 | TRBV11-2 | TRBD1 | few | CASRFIGTGNNEQFF | TGTGCCAGCAGGTTCATAGGGACAGGGAACAATGAGCAGTTCTTC
TRBJ2-5 | TRBV18 | TRBD2 | . | CASSPGLHQETQYF | TGTGCCAGCTCTCCGGGACTACACCAAGAGACCCAGTACTTC
TRBJ2-4 | TRBV4-3 | . | . | CASSQVPGVAKNSQYF | TGCGCCAGCAGCCAAGTTCCGGGGGTAGCCAAAAACAGTCAGTACTTC
TRBJ2-2 | TRBV5-1 | TRBD2 | . | CASSSSITSGRASGELFF | TGCGCCAGCAGCTCCTCAATTACTAGCGGGAGGGCCTCCGGGGAGCTGTTTTTT
TRBJ2-1 | TRBV2 | TRBD2 | . | CASIGLAVRQFF | TGTGCCAGCATTGGGCTAGCGGTACGGCAGTTCTTC
TRBJ2-2 | TRBV2 | . | . | CASRGDTNTGELFF | TGTGCCAGCAGGGGAGATACGAACACCGGGGAGCTGTTTTTT